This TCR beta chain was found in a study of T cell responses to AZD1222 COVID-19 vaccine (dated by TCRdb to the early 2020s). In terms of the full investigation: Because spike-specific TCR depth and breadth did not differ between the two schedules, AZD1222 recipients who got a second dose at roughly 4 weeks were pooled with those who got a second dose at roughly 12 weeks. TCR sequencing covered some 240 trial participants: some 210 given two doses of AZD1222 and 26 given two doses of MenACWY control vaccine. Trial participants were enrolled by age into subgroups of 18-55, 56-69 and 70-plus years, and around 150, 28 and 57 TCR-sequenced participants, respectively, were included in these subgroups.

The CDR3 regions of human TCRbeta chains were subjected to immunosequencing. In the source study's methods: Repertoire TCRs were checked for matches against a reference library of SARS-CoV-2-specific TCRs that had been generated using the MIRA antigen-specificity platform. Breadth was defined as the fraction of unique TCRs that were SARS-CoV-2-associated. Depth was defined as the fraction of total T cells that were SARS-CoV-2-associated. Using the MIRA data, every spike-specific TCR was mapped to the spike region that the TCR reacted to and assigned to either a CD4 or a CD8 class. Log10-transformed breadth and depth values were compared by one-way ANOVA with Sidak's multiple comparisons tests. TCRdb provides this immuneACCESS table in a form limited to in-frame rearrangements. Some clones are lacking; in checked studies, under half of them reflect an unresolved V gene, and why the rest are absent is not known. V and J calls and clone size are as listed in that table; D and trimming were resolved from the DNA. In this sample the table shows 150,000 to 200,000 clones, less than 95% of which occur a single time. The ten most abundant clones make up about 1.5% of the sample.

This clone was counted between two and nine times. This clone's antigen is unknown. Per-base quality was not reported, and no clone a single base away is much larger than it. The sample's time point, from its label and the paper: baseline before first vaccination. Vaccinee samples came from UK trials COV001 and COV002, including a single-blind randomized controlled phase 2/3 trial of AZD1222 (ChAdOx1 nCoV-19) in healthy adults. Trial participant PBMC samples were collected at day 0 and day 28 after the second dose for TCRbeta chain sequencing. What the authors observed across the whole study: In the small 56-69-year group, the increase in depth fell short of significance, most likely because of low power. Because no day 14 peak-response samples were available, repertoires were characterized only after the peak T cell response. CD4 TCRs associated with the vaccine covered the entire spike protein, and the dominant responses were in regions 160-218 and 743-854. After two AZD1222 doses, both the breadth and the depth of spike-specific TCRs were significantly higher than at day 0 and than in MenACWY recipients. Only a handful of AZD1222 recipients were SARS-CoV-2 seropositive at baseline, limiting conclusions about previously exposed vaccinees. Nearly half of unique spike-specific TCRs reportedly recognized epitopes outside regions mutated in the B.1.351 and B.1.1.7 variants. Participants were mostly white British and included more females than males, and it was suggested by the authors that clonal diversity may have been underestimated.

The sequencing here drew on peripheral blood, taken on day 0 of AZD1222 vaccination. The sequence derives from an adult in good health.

Here is the DNA: TGCGCCAGCAGCCAAGAGGCAGGGAATGAGGGCGGGACTGAAGCTTTCTTT. Translated, this gives CASSQEAGNEGGTEAFF. The V and J genes are TRBV4-3 and TRBJ1-1, with TRBD1 tentatively as D gene (5 bases match). Counted from cysteine to phenylalanine, this CDR3 has 17 amino acids. Only the CDR3 region is kept as DNA, spanning 51 bases read in frame from base 1. Relative to germline, V is 0 bases shorter and J is 5 bases shorter, with 19 bases between their ends. Via the germline V gene, CDR1 is LGHNA and CDR2 YSLEER.